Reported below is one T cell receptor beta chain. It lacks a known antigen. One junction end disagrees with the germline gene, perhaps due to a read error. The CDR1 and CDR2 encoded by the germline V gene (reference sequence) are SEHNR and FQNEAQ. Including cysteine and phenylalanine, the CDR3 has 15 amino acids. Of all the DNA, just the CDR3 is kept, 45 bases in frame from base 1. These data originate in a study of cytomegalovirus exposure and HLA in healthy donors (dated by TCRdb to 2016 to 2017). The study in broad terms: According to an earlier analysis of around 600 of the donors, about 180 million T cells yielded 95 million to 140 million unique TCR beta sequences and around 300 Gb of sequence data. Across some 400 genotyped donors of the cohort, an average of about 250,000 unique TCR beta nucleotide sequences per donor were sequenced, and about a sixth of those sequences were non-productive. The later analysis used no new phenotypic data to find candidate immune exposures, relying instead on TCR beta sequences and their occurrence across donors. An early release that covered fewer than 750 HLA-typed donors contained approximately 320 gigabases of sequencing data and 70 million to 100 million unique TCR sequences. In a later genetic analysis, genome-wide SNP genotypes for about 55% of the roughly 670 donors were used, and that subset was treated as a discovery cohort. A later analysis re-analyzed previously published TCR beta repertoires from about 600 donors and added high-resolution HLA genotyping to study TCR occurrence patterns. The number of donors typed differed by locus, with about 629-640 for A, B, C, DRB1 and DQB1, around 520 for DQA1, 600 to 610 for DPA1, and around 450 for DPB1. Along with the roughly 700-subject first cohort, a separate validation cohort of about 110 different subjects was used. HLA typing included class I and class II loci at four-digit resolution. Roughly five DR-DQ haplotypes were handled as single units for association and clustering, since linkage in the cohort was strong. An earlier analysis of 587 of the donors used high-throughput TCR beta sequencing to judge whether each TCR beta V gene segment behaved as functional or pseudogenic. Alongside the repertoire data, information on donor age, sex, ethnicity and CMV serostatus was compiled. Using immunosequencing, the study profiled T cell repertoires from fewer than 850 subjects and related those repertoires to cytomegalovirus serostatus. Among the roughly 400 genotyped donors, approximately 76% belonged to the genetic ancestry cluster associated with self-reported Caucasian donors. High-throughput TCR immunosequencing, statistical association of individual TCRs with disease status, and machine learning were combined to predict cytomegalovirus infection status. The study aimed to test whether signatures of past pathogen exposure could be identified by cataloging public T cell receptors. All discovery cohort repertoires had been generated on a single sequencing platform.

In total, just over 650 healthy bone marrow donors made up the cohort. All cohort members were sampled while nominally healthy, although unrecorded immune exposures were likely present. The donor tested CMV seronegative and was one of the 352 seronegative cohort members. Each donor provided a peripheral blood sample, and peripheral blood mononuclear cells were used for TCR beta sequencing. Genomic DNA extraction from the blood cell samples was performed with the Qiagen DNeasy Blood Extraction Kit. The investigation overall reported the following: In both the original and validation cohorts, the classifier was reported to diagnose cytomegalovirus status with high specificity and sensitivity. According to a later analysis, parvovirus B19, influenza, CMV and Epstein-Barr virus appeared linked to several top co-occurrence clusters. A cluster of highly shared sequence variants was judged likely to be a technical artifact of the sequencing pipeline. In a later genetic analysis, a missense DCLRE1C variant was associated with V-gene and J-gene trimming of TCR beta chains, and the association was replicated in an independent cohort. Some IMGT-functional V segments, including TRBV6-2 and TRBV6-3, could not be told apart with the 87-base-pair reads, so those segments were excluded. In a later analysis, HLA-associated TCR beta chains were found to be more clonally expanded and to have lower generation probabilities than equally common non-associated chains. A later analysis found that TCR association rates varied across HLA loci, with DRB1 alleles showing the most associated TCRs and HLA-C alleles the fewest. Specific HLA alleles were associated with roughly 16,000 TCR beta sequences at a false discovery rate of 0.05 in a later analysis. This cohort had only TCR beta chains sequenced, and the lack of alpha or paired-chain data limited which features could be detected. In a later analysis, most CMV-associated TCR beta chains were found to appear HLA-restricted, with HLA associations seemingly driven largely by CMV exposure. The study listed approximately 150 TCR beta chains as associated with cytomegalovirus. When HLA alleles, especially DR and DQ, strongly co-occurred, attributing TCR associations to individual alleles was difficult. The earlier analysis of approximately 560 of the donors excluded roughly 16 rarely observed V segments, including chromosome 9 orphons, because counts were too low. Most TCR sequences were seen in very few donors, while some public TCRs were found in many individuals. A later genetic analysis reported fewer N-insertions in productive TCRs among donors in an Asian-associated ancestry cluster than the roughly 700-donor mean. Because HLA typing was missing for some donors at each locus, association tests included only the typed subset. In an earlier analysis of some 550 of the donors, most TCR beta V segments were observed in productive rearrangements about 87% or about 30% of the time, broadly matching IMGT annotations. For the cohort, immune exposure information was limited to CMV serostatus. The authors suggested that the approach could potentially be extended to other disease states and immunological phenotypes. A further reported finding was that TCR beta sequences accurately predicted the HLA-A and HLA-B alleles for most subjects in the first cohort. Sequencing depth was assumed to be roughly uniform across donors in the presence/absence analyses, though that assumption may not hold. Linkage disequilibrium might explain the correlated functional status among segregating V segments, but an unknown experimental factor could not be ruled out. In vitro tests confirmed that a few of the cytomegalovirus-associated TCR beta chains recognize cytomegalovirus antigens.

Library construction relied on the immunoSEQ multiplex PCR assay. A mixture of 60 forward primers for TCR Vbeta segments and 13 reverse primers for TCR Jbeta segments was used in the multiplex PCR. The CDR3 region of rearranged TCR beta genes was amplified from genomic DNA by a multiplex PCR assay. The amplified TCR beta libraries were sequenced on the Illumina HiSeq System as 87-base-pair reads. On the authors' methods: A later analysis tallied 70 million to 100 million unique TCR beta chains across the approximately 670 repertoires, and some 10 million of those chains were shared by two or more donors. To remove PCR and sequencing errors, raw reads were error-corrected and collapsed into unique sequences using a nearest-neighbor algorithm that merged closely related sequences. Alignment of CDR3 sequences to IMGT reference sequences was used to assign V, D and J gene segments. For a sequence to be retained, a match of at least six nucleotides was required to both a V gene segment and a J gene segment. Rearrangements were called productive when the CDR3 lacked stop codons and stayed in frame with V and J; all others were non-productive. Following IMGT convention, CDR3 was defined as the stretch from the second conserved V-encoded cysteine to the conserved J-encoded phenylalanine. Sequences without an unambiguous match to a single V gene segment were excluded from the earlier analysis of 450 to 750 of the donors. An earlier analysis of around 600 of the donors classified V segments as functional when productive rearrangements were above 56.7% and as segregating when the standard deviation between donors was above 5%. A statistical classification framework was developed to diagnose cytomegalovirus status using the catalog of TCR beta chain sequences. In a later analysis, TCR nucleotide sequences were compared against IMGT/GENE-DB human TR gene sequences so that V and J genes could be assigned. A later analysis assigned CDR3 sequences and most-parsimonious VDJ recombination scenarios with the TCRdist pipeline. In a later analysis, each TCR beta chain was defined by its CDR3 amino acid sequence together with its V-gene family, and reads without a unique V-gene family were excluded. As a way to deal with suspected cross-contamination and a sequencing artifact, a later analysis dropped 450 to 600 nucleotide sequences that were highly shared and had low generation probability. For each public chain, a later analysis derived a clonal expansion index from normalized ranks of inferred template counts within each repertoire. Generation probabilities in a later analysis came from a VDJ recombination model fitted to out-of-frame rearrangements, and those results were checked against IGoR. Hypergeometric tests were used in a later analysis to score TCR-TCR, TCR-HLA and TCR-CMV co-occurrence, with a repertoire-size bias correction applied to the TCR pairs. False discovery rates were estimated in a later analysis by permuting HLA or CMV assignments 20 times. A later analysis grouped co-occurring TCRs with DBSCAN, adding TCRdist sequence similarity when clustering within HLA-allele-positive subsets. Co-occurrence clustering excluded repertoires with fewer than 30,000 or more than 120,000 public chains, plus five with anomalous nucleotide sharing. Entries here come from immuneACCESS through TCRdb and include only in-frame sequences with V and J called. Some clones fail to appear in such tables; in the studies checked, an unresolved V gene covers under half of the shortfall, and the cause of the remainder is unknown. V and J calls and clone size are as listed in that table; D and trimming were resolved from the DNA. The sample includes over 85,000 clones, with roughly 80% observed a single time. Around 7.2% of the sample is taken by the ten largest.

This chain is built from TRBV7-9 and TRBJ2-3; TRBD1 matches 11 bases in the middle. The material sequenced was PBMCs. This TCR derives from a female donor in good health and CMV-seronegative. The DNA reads TGTTCCAGCAGCTTACGGACAGGGGGCCCAGATACGCAGTATTTT. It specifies CSSSLRTGGPDTQYF.